This record concerns one T cell receptor (beta chain) sequence. Its antigen is unknown. These data are taken from a study of blood T cells in healthy people across ages. The use of a sample-barcoded 5' primer and a J-beta primer mix characterized a second PCR of about 7 to 12 cycles. TCRdb processed the 5' RACE reads anew with MiXCR; each CDR3 protein has one entry. This sample has 1.5 million to 2 million distinct CDR3 sequences, with around 48% found just once. Germline CDR1 SGHTA, CDR2 FQGNSA. This CDR3 comprises 16 residues. V shed 1 base and J shed 4 bases, with 14 bases lying between them. Study observations and caveats: Age showed a roughly linear inverse relationship with TCR beta diversity per million T cells.

The receptor's source is a woman aged 35 to 49 in good health. J is TRBJ1-5 and V is TRBV7-2; D possibly corresponds to TRBD1 (6 bases). Sequencing was carried out using blood. CDR3: CASSLVSTGFNQPQHF. The CDR3 DNA sequence: TGTGCCAGCAGCTTAGTATCCACAGGGTTTAATCAGCCCCAGCATTTT. Drawing the rest from reference TRBV7-2 and TRBJ1-5, the complete variable domain is GAGVSQSPSNKVTEKGKDVELRCDPISGHTALYWYRQSLGQGLEFLIYFQGNSAPDKSGLPSDRFSAERTGGSVSTLTIQRTQQEDSAVYLCASSLVSTGFNQPQHFGDGTRLSIL.